What follows are 27 T cell receptor beta chains derived from one specimen sequenced in a study of spatial heterogeneity in lung cancer. Their target antigens are unknown. The sample's time point: sample taken at primary tumor resection. Study results and limitations: Tumors with more nonsynonymous mutations had more expanded intratumoral alpha and beta TCRs.

TCRdb reprocessed the 5' RACE reads with MiXCR, giving one entry per CDR3 protein. The data show around 1,200 distinct CDR3 sequences, with 9% to 14% seen just once and 40% to 45% held by the top ten. The sequencing here drew on lung tumor tissue, taken at surgery. These receptors were obtained from a male donor with early-stage non-small cell lung cancer.

This chain joins TRBV12-3 or TRBV12-4 and TRBJ2-2; D may be TRBD1 or TRBD2 (7 bases each). Deletions cut 6 bases from V and 8 bases from J, with 28 bases between. The CDR3 contains 18 residues. CDR3 DNA: TGTGCCAGCAGCAAATACAGGGGAGGGCTATTTGGACCGGGGGAGCTGTTTTTT. Translated, it gives CASSKYRGGLFGPGELFF.

This clonotype was recorded a few times. The chain couples TRBV29-1 to TRBJ1-2; 9 bases fit TRBD1. This CDR3 is built from 13 residues. The ends lost 4 bases at V and 5 bases at J; junction bases unmatched: 5. Germline V gene sequence: CDR1 SQVTM, CDR2 ANQGSEA. The DNA for the CDR3 is TGCAGCGTTGCCCTAGGGACAGGGTATGGCTACACCTTC. Its translation is CSVALGTGYGYTF. Based on the CDR3 plus reference TRBV29-1 and TRBJ1-2, the full variable domain is SAVISQKPSRDICQRGTSLTIQCQVDSQVTMMFWYRQQPGQSLTLIATANQGSEATYESGFVIDKFPISRPNLTFSTLTVSNMSPEDSSIYLCSVALGTGYGYTFGSGTRLTVV.

By sample share, this clonotype is medium-sized (0.01 to 0.1%). This rearrangement joins TRBV20-1 to TRBJ2-1; 12 bases map to TRBD2. CDR1 is DFQATT and CDR2 is SNEGSKA in the germline V gene (reference sequence). Trimming removed 0 bases from V and 0 bases from J; junction bases left unmatched: 9. The CDR3 is 19 residues long. The CDR3 loop is CSARDPGTSGYPSYNEQFF. CDR3 nucleotides: TGCAGTGCTAGAGATCCCGGGACTAGCGGGTACCCCTCCTACAATGAGCAGTTCTTC.

This clonotype is medium-sized by share. In DNA, the CDR3 is TGCGCCAGCAGTCCGAATTCTCCGAGGAACACTGAAGCTTTCTTT. Encoded protein: CASSPNSPRNTEAFF. The chain uses TRBV23-1 and TRBJ1-1; no firm D call. TRBV23-1 is treated as an ORF (open reading frame) with a function not yet certain. The length of the CDR3 is 15 residues. V was cut by 4 bases and J by 1 base, with 13 bases left in between.

This clonotype rates as medium-sized. CDR3 nucleotide sequence: TGTGCCAGCAGCGTAACGAGCGGGAGAGGAGATACGCAGTATTTT. This encodes CASSVTSGRGDTQYF. The rearrangement joins TRBV9 to TRBJ2-3; 8 bases map to TRBD2. Germline trimming cut 1 base from V and 5 bases from J; bases unmatched to any gene: 6. Per germline, CDR1 SGDLS and CDR2 YYNGEE. CDR3 length: 15 residues.

By share of the sample, this clonotype is medium-sized. CDR3 residues: CASSQEAGLRGETQYF. DNA of the CDR3: TGTGCCAGCAGCCAAGAGGCAGGGCTCCGAGGGGAGACCCAGTACTTC. The chain links TRBV3-1 to TRBJ2-5; D may match TRBD1 or TRBD2 (5 bases each). There are 16 residues in the CDR3. The V and J ends lost 0 bases and 5 bases respectively, with 16 bases between them. Germline V gives CDR1 LGHDT, CDR2 YNNKEL (reference sequence).

V gene TRBV19 combines with J gene TRBJ1-5, with D uncertain. Germline V gives CDR1 LNHDA, CDR2 SQIVND (reference sequence). The CDR3 sequence is 14 residues long. Deletions cut 5 bases from V and 5 bases from J, with 13 bases between. The CDR3 region has the DNA TGTGCCAGTAGTGCCCCTGGGAGCTATCAGCCCCAGCATTTT. This translates into CASSAPGSYQPQHF.

The sample holds a few counts of this clonotype. The V call is TRBV12-3 or TRBV12-4, the J call TRBJ2-7; 12 bases are shared with TRBD2. The V and J ends lost 8 bases and 6 bases, in that order; junction bases with no gene match: 11. The CDR3 runs to 15 residues. CDR3 residues: CASGLPTSGSSEQYF. The CDR3 DNA follows: TGTGCCAGCGGCCTCCCGACTAGCGGGAGTAGCGAGCAGTACTTC.

This clonotype is categorized as medium-sized. The chain is built from TRBV7-9 and TRBJ2-3, with no clear D. The CDR3 covers 12 residues. V shed 2 bases and J shed 6 bases, with 6 bases lying between them. Germline V CDR1 and CDR2: SEHNR, FQNEAQ (reference sequence). The CDR3 DNA reads as TGTGCCAGCAGCTTATCGGCCGATACGCAGTATTTT. Amino acid sequence: CASSLSADTQYF.

By share of the sample, this clonotype is medium-sized. The chain has TRBV7-6 and TRBJ2-1, with TRBD2 identical over 10 bases. V lost 4 bases, J lost 5 bases, and 14 bases stayed unmatched. Germline values: CDR1 SGHVS, CDR2 FNYEAQ. CDR3 length: 18 amino acids. In DNA, the CDR3 is TGTGCCAGCAGCTCCGGACCCGGGACTAGCGTACCCGACAATGAGCAGTTCTTC. Translation: CASSSGPGTSVPDNEQFF. The variable domain in full, completed from reference TRBV7-6 and TRBJ2-1, reads GAGVSQSPRYKVTKRGQDVALRCDPISGHVSLYWYRQALGQGPEFLTYFNYEAQQDKSGLPNDRFSAERPEGSISTLTIQRTEQRDSAMYRCASSSGPGTSVPDNEQFFGPGTRLTVL.

This clonotype is medium-sized within its sample. The rearrangement joins TRBV6-2 or TRBV6-3 to TRBJ2-6; 15 bases line up with TRBD2. CDR3 size: 18 residues. V shed 6 bases and J 0 bases; nucleotides not matched to a gene: 3. Germline V gives CDR1 MNHEY, CDR2 SVGEGT. The CDR3 sequence: CASRQGLAGGSGANVLTF. The CDR3 region has the DNA TGTGCCAGCAGACAGGGACTAGCGGGAGGCTCTGGGGCCAACGTCCTGACTTTC.

J is TRBJ2-7 and V is TRBV11-1, with 8 nucleotides matching TRBD1. CDR1 is SGHAT and CDR2 is FQDESV in the germline V gene (reference sequence). The CDR3 is made up of 16 amino acids. The V gene end was trimmed by 0 bases and the J gene end by 1 base; junction bases not matched to a gene: 5. In DNA, the CDR3 is TGTGCCAGCAGCTTAGCCCCGGGACAGGCATCCTACGAGCAGTACTTC. Encoded protein: CASSLAPGQASYEQYF.

J is TRBJ2-5 and V is TRBV2; D might be TRBD1 (5 bases). The CDR3 is 14 amino acids. Germline assignment: CDR1 SNHLY and CDR2 FYNNEI. Trimming cost V 3 bases and J 2 bases, with 10 bases left between them. The chain's CDR3 is CASSDPDKQETQYF. In DNA, the CDR3 is TGTGCCAGCAGTGACCCGGACAAGCAAGAGACCCAGTACTTC.

This clonotype counts as medium-sized. CDR3 nucleotides: TGTGCCACCTCCTACACAGATACGCAGTATTTT. It codes for CATSYTDTQYF. This chain connects TRBV24-1 to TRBJ2-3, with D hard to call. Trimming cost V 9 bases and J 2 bases, with 5 bases left between them. The length of the CDR3 is 11 residues. Germline values: CDR1 KGHDR, CDR2 SFDVKD.

By share of the sample, this clonotype is medium-sized. Germline and junction disagree at one end, which may indicate a read error. The CDR3 DNA is TGCAGTGCCAGAGCGGGAGGGCCTGGGCACGAGCAGTACTTC. This translates into CSARAGGPGHEQYF. The chain employs TRBV20-1 and TRBJ2-7; TRBD2 matches at 10 bases. There are 14 residues in the CDR3. Germline V gene data show CDR1 as DFQATT and CDR2 as SNEGSKA (reference sequence).

By share, this clonotype counts as medium-sized. J is TRBJ1-5 and V is TRBV24-1; TRBD1 might be the D (5 bases). The CDR3 spans 16 residues. Germline-derived CDR1 and CDR2 are KGHDR and SFDVKD. V dropped 3 bases and J dropped 4 bases, with 15 bases sitting between them. CDR3 residues: CATSDAYGGVNQPQHF. The DNA for the CDR3 is TGTGCCACCAGTGATGCTTATGGGGGGGTGAATCAGCCCCAGCATTTT.

This clonotype was seen repeatedly, ten times or more. The V call is TRBV10-3, the J call TRBJ2-7, with 9 bases lining up with TRBD1. There are 14 residues in the CDR3. Per the germline V gene, CDR1 is ENHRY and CDR2 is SYGVKD. J was trimmed by 5 bases and V by 5 bases; bases with no gene match: 7. The CDR3 reads CAISLDRGGHEQYF. CDR3 nucleotides: TGTGCCATCAGTTTGGACAGGGGAGGCCACGAGCAGTACTTC.

Relative to its sample, this clonotype is medium-sized. J is TRBJ1-2 and V is TRBV29-1, with D maybe TRBD1 (5 bases). Germline assignment: CDR1 SQVTM and CDR2 ANQGSEA. V dropped 7 bases and J dropped 7 bases, with 22 bases sitting between them. The CDR3 contains 14 residues. The CDR3 DNA is TGCAGCGCACCCGACCAGGGAGTCCTAAGTGGCTACACCTTC. Protein: CSAPDQGVLSGYTF.

Ten or more counts support this clonotype. This rearrangement joins TRBV27 to TRBJ2-7, with D hard to call. Trimming stripped 4 bases from V and 0 bases from J, with 10 bases between. This CDR3 has 14 amino acids. CDR1 and CDR2 from the germline V gene are MNHEY and SMNVEV (reference sequence). The chain's CDR3 is CASSSRAYSYEQYF. The CDR3 bases are TGTGCCAGCAGTTCCCGGGCCTACTCCTACGAGCAGTACTTC.

Relative to its sample, this clonotype is medium-sized. The J gene is TRBJ1-2, the V gene TRBV28; D unresolved. Between the trimmed V and J ends, which lost 3 bases and 8 bases, there was a span of 13 bases. The CDR3 totals 13 residues. CDR1 is MDHEN and CDR2 is SYDVKM in the germline V gene. CDR3 protein: CASSLGQPKGYTF. In nucleotides, the CDR3 is TGTGCCAGCAGTTTGGGCCAGCCAAAAGGCTACACCTTC.

In this sample, this clonotype is medium-sized (0.01 to 0.1%). The V gene is TRBV23-1, the J gene TRBJ2-7; the D gene could be TRBD1 or TRBD2 (5 bases each). TRBV23-1 is placed among ORFs of uncertain function. Deletions cut 7 bases from V and 5 bases from J, with 18 bases between. The CDR3 has 14 residues. CDR3 region: CASKRGGSVNEQYF. CDR3 nucleotides: TGCGCCAGCAAACGTGGGGGATCGGTTAACGAGCAGTACTTC.

This clonotype is labeled medium-sized (0.01 to 0.1%). V usage is TRBV20-1 and J usage is TRBJ2-5; a weak D match, TRBD1 (7 bases). Germline CDR1 DFQATT, CDR2 SNEGSKA (reference sequence). The CDR3 has 12 amino acids. The V end was cut by 1 base, the J end by 5 bases, with 8 bases between. The CDR3 region has the DNA TGCAGTGCTAGAGCAGGGGGGGAGACCCAGTACTTC. Residues: CSARAGGETQYF.

This clonotype was counted many times. The J gene is TRBJ1-6, the V gene TRBV30, with D maybe TRBD1 (6 bases). This CDR3 contains 13 residues. Germline V gene lookup returns CDR1 GTSNPN and CDR2 SVGIG (reference sequence). V was clipped by 4 bases and J by 9 bases, with 13 bases between them. CDR3 region: CAWKGGGFSPLHF. The CDR3, as DNA: TGTGCCTGGAAAGGGGGGGGGTTTTCACCCCTCCACTTT.

This clonotype is large by share. The chain recombines TRBV18 with TRBJ2-1, with 9 bases lining up with TRBD2. The CDR3 has 15 residues. Trimming took 3 bases from V and 5 from J; bases not matched to a gene: 5. CDR1 is KGHSH and CDR2 is LQKENI in the germline V gene. CDR3 loop: CASSPMTSGDNEQFF. The CDR3 DNA follows: TGTGCCAGCTCACCGATGACTAGCGGAGACAATGAGCAGTTCTTC.

By its share, this clonotype is medium-sized. The chain links TRBV2 to TRBJ2-7; TRBD1 aligns across 8 bases. The germline V gene has CDR1 SNHLY and CDR2 FYNNEI. The V and J ends lost 2 bases and 5 bases, in that order; junction bases with no gene match: 14. The CDR3 runs to 17 residues. CDR3 sequence (DNA): TGTGCCAGCAGTGAAAACGGACCCGGCAGGGGGCTGCACGAGCAGTACTTC. Translated, it gives CASSENGPGRGLHEQYF.

This clonotype is termed medium-sized. V is TRBV20-1 and J is TRBJ2-5; D not resolved. The V end lost 6 bases, the J end lost 5 bases, and 13 bases lay between the germline ends. The CDR3 is made up of 12 amino acids. Germline CDR1 is DFQATT and CDR2 is SNEGSKA (reference sequence). DNA for the CDR3: TGCAGTGCCCAGCCGGTCGGTGAGACCCAGTACTTC. Its translation is CSAQPVGETQYF.

This clonotype occurred a few times. This chain joins TRBV18 and TRBJ2-2; D unresolved. This CDR3 is 14 amino acids long. Germline V gives CDR1 KGHSH, CDR2 LQKENI. Trimming shortened V by 2 bases and J by 3 bases, and 7 bases separated the two germline ends. This chain's CDR3 is CASSPVRDTGELFF. In DNA form, the CDR3 reads TGTGCCAGCTCACCAGTACGGGACACCGGGGAGCTGTTTTTT.